The 22 T cell receptor beta chains presented below share a single source sample, sequenced in a study of CXCR3-negative and CXCR3-positive naive CD8 T cells. Preparation of TRB cDNA libraries relied on 5' RACE carrying UMI labels. For each CDR3 protein, TCRdb gives one entry from its re-call of the 5' RACE reads, without DNA. This sample lists over 100,000 distinct CDR3 sequences; its ten largest clones have around 0.5%. Specimen: naive CXCR3- CD8+ T cells from blood. Subset meaning: CD45RO-CCR7+CD27+CD95- naive CD8+ T cells lacking CXCR3 (TNR3-). The receptors shown here come from a human donor in good health. Some clones in this sample may be carry-over from other donors' samples.

V gene TRBV4-1 combines with J gene TRBJ2-7; TCRdb returns TRBD1, unconfirmable since there is no DNA. The CDR3 consists of 16 residues. Germline V gene data show CDR1 as MGHRA and CDR2 as YSYEKL. CDR3 sequence: CASSQDWAQGASEQYF.

V usage is TRBV29-1 and J usage is TRBJ2-1; without DNA, the TCRdb call of TRBD2 cannot be checked. Looked up from germline, CDR1 is SQVTM and CDR2 is ANQGSEA. This CDR3 has 16 residues. Here the CDR3 reads CSVEDLGQYSYNEQFF.

The chain links TRBV6-6 to TRBJ1-1. This CDR3 contains 13 residues. The V gene's germline CDR1 is MNHNY and CDR2 SVGAGI (reference sequence). The CDR3 protein is CASSYSKATEAFF.

The rearrangement joins TRBV20-1 to TRBJ2-1; TCRdb selects TRBD2, and the lack of DNA leaves this call unchecked. Germline V CDR1 and CDR2: DFQATT, SNEGSKA (reference sequence). The CDR3 totals 15 residues. This CDR3 reads CSARLIAGAWDEQFF.

This chain uses TRBV20-1 with TRBJ2-3; the TRBD2 assignment by TCRdb is unverifiable without DNA. The germline V gene encodes CDR1 DFQATT and CDR2 SNEGSKA (reference sequence). The CDR3 runs to 15 residues. CDR3: CSARGLAGEADTQYF.

This chain uses TRBV29-1 with TRBJ2-3. This CDR3 contains 13 residues. Germline loops: CDR1 SQVTM, CDR2 ANQGSEA. CDR3 residues: CSVEAGNTDTQYF.

The chain links TRBV29-1 to TRBJ2-3; TCRdb selects TRBD1, and the lack of DNA leaves this call unchecked. Germline V gene data show CDR1 as SQVTM and CDR2 as ANQGSEA. This CDR3 contains 12 residues. The CDR3 loop is CSGGQVTDTQYF.

V is TRBV7-9 and J is TRBJ2-5; as DNA is missing, the TRBD2 call by TCRdb cannot be tested. The CDR3 sequence is 16 residues long. CDR1 is SEHNR, CDR2 FQNEAQ, per germline (reference sequence). The chain's CDR3 is CASDSTSGGAEETQYF.

The chain couples TRBV6-2 or TRBV6-3 to TRBJ2-1; lacking DNA, the TRBD1 call made by TCRdb goes unchecked. The CDR3 is 16 amino acids. Germline V gives CDR1 MNHEY, CDR2 SVGEGT. This CDR3 reads CASSYSPGGHYNEQFF.

V is TRBV12-3 or TRBV12-4 and J is TRBJ2-1; the D call of TRBD1 rests on TCRdb alone, since no DNA is present to check it. This CDR3 contains 12 residues. Here the CDR3 reads CASSSGQDEQFF.

The chain links TRBV7-3 to TRBJ2-7; TCRdb's D call of TRBD1 is untestable without DNA. Per germline, CDR1 SGHTA and CDR2 FQGTGA. The CDR3 contains 13 residues. CDR3 amino acids: CASSVGQGSVQYF.

The rearrangement links TRBV5-1 to TRBJ2-7; the D call from TCRdb, TRBD2, cannot be confirmed without DNA. CDR1 and CDR2 (germline): SGHRS, YFSETQ. The length of the CDR3 is 15 residues. CDR3 sequence reads: CASSLTRVNSYEQYF.

This sequence joins TRBV12-3 or TRBV12-4 and TRBJ2-1. The CDR3 contains 12 residues. CDR3 residues: CASSFVYNEQFF.

Here the CDR3 reads CASSFVNTGELFF. The chain links TRBV28 to TRBJ2-2. The CDR3 consists of 13 residues. Germline V gene data show CDR1 as MDHEN and CDR2 as SYDVKM.

The chain combines TRBV9 with TRBJ2-7. The CDR3 is 16 residues long. CDR1 is SGDLS and CDR2 is YYNGEE in the germline V gene. The CDR3: CASSVATSQWDTEQYF.

V is TRBV6-2 or TRBV6-3 and J is TRBJ2-6; the D call from TCRdb, TRBD1, cannot be confirmed without DNA. The CDR3 is made up of 19 amino acids. The germline CDR1 and CDR2 sequences are MNHEY and SVGEGT. The CDR3: CASRIRGQAPLAGANVLTF.

This chain joins TRBV11-2 and TRBJ2-1; the TCRdb call, TRBD2, lacks DNA for checking. The CDR3 covers 18 residues. The V gene's germline CDR1 is SGHAT and CDR2 FQNNGV. The CDR3 loop is CASSLPGLAGGPLNEQFF.

This chain links TRBV15 with TRBJ2-1; TCRdb reports TRBD1, a call that lacks DNA to check it against. The CDR3 loop spans 16 amino acids. Germline lookup yields CDR1 LNHNV and CDR2 YYDKDF (reference sequence). CDR3 sequence reads: CATSKRGQGIYNEQFF.

This chain uses TRBV15 with TRBJ2-2; TCRdb picks TRBD1, but there is no DNA to check that call. The CDR3 length is 14 residues. The germline V gene has CDR1 LNHNV and CDR2 YYDKDF (reference sequence). The CDR3 here is CATSSVGGTGELFF. The variable domain in full, with the rest retrieved from reference TRBV15 and TRBJ2-2, is DAMVIQNPRYQVTQFGKPVTLSCSQTLNHNVMYWYQQKSSQAPKLLFHYYDKDFNNEADTPDNFQSRRPNTSFCFLDIRSPGLGDTAMYLCATSSVGGTGELFFGEGSRLTVL.

V and J are TRBV7-6 and TRBJ2-7; there is no DNA to check the TCRdb D call of TRBD1. This CDR3 comprises 15 residues. Germline CDR1 is SGHVS and CDR2 is FNYEAQ. This CDR3 is CASSLWDRDVGEQYF.

The CDR3 protein is CASSVGAEYEQYF. The gene calls are TRBV9 and TRBJ2-7. CDR3 length: 13 amino acids. Germline V gene sequence: CDR1 SGDLS, CDR2 YYNGEE.

The rearrangement joins TRBV4-3 to TRBJ1-3; without DNA, the TCRdb call of TRBD1 cannot be checked. Germline CDR1 is LGHNA and CDR2 is YSLEER. The CDR3 is 17 residues long. CDR3 sequence reads: CASSQDRTGSSGDTIYF.